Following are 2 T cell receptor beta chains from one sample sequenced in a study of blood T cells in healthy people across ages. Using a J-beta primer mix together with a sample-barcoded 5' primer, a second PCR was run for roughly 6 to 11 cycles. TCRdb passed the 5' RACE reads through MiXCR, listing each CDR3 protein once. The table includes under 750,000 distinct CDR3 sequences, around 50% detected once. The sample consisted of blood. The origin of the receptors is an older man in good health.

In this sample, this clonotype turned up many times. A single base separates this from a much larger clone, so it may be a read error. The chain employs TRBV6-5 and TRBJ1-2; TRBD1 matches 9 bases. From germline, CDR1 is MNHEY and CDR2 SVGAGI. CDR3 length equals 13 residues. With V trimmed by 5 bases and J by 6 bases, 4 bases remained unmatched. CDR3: CASSHRGRDGYTF. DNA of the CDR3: TGTGCCAGCAGTCACAGGGGGCGAGATGGCTACACCTTC.

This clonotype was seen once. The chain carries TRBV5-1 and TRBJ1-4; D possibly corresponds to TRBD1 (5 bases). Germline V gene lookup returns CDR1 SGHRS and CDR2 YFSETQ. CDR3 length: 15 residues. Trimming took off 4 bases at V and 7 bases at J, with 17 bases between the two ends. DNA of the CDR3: TGCGCCAGCAGCCTTCTCCCGGGGGAGGCTGAAAAACTGTTTTTT. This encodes CASSLLPGEAEKLFF.